A single sample gave rise to the 26 T cell receptor beta chains below, sequenced in a study of blood T cell repertoires in COVID-19. Profiled with immunoSEQ multiplex PCR; TCRdb holds only in-frame clones, not every one. The repertoire holds 240,000 or so clones, 70% to 85% seen once, with 3.3% in the top ten. Sequenced: peripheral blood. The receptors stem from a woman of 80 years or more with acute or convalescent COVID-19.

This rearrangement joins TRBV6-5 to TRBJ1-5; D may be TRBD1 (5 bases). V was shortened by 7 bases and J by 5 bases, with 15 bases between the two germline ends. Germline CDR1 and CDR2: MNHEY and SVGAGI. This CDR3 is 14 amino acids long. The CDR3 DNA sequence: TGTGCCAGCACCACCCGACAGTTTGATCAGCCCCAGCATTTT. This sequence encodes CASTTRQFDQPQHF.

The chain couples TRBV5-6 to TRBJ1-2; 8 bases align to TRBD1. Germline CDR1 and CDR2: SGHDT and YYEEEE. The CDR3 spans 13 residues. Unmatched junction bases numbered 10, after V lost 4 bases and J lost 11 bases. This CDR3 is CASSQGQAFGYTF. In DNA, the CDR3 is TGTGCCAGCAGCCAGGGACAGGCCTTTGGGTACACCTTC.

The genes are TRBV6-1 and TRBJ1-5; D ambiguous. Trimming took 0 bases from V and 6 from J, leaving 15 bases between them. The CDR3 is 16 amino acids. Germline CDR1 is MNHNS and CDR2 is SASEGT. CDR3 DNA: TGTGCCAGCAGTGAAGCGGATCGGGGTTCGGGTCAGCCCCAGCATTTT. Protein product: CASSEADRGSGQPQHF.

The gene calls are TRBV5-1 and TRBJ1-3; D is undetermined. The V end was cut by 2 bases, the J end by 0 bases, with 9 bases between. The CDR3 has 15 amino acids. Germline values: CDR1 SGHRS, CDR2 YFSETQ. CDR3 loop: CASSLGGPSGNTIYF. The CDR3 DNA is TGCGCCAGCAGCTTAGGAGGGCCCTCTGGAAACACCATATATTTT.

V is TRBV5-1 and J is TRBJ2-5, with 10 positions matching TRBD2. This CDR3 is built from 16 residues. Looked up from germline, CDR1 is SGHRS and CDR2 is YFSETQ. J was trimmed by 5 bases and V by 0 bases; bases with no gene match: 7. The CDR3 DNA sequence: TGCGCCAGCAGCTTGGGGGCTAGCGGGGGAAAGGAGACCCAGTACTTC. It specifies CASSLGASGGKETQYF.

This clone has only a few counts. The gene calls are TRBV7-8 and TRBJ2-5; 14 bases agree with TRBD2. After removal of 5 bases from V and 5 bases from J, the junction contained 10 bases not matched to a gene. The CDR3 has 17 residues. Germline V lookup: CDR1 SGHVS, CDR2 FQNEAQ. CDR3 loop: CASSPHRTSGGPETQYF. As DNA, the CDR3 is TGTGCCAGCAGCCCGCACAGGACTAGCGGGGGGCCGGAGACCCAGTACTTC.

The chain recombines TRBV19 with TRBJ1-5; D is possibly TRBD1 (6 bases). CDR3 size: 13 residues. V was trimmed by 9 bases and J by 3 bases, leaving 12 bases between them. CDR1 LNHDA and CDR2 SQIVND come from the germline V gene (reference sequence). CDR3: CASQGKDNQPQHF. CDR3 bases: TGTGCCAGCCAGGGGAAGGACAATCAGCCCCAGCATTTT.

The chain joins TRBV20-1 to TRBJ1-1; D remains unclear. Germline V gene sequence: CDR1 DFQATT, CDR2 SNEGSKA (reference sequence). Trimming left V 3 bases short and J 1 base short, with 12 bases between. This CDR3 comprises 14 residues. The CDR3 DNA follows: TGCAGTGCTAGTGAGCCCCGAGGGAACACTGAAGCTTTCTTT. This gives the protein CSASEPRGNTEAFF.

The table lists this clone with many counts. The V call is TRBV7-9, the J call TRBJ2-1, with a possible D match to TRBD1 (6 bases). CDR1 and CDR2 (germline): SEHNR, FQNEAQ (reference sequence). This CDR3 has 15 residues. V lost 5 bases and J 7 bases, leaving 18 bases between the germline ends. CDR3 DNA: TGTGCCAGCAGCCCCCATCGGACAGAGTATAATGAGCAGTTCTTC. Its translation: CASSPHRTEYNEQFF. Looking up the rest from reference TRBV7-9 and TRBJ2-1 gives the full variable domain: DTGVSQNPRHKITKRGQNVTFRCDPISEHNRLYWYRQTLGQGPEFLTYFQNEAQLEKSRLLSDRFSAERPKGSFSTLEIQRTEQGDSAMYLCASSPHRTEYNEQFFGPGTRLTVL.

The chain employs TRBV6-5 and TRBJ2-5; tentatively, D is TRBD2 (5 bases). The V end lost 0 bases, the J end lost 7 bases, and 9 bases lay between the germline ends. This CDR3 is 13 amino acids long. Germline CDR1 is MNHEY and CDR2 is SVGAGI. The CDR3, as DNA: TGTGCCAGCAGTTACTCGAATCGGGGGACCCAGTACTTC. Protein sequence: CASSYSNRGTQYF.

The J gene is TRBJ2-1, the V gene TRBV5-4, with TRBD2 matching 11 bases. The J segment lost 2 bases and the V segment lost 4 bases, leaving 8 bases of the junction unmatched. The CDR3 sequence is 17 residues long. CDR1 SGHNT and CDR2 YYREEE come from the germline V gene (reference sequence). The CDR3 loop reads CASSATSGTTPYNEQFF. CDR3 bases: TGTGCCAGCAGCGCGACTAGCGGGACAACCCCCTACAATGAGCAGTTCTTC.

The chain uses TRBV29-1 and TRBJ2-7; D may be TRBD2 (6 bases). The CDR3 is 14 amino acids. Germline V gives CDR1 SQVTM, CDR2 ANQGSEA. Deletions cut 4 bases from V and 4 bases from J, with 17 bases between. DNA for the CDR3: TGCAGCGTTGCCGAATTTGCGGGATCGTACGAGCAGTACTTC. This sequence encodes CSVAEFAGSYEQYF.

This clone showed up just a few times. This sequence joins TRBV28 and TRBJ1-5, with 12 bases fitting TRBD1. This CDR3 comprises 17 residues. Per the germline V gene, CDR1 is MDHEN and CDR2 is SYDVKM. J gave up 7 bases and V 4 bases, and 11 bases lay outside the gene matches. The CDR3 sequence is CASSSARGTGGGQPQHF. Here the CDR3 DNA reads TGTGCCAGCAGTTCCGCACGGGGGACAGGGGGCGGACAGCCCCAGCATTTT.

This clone was counted many times. This chain joins TRBV6-6 and TRBJ1-1; TRBD1 is a possible D gene (5 bases). V dropped 2 bases and J dropped 1 base, with 11 bases sitting between them. The CDR3 length is 15 residues. CDR1 MNHNY and CDR2 SVGAGI come from the germline V gene (reference sequence). The CDR3 protein is CASSYPPGGNTEAFF. In DNA, the CDR3 is TGTGCCAGCAGTTACCCTCCCGGGGGGAACACTGAAGCTTTCTTT.

This clone turned up a few times. The chain recombines TRBV7-9 with TRBJ2-1; 9 nucleotides align to TRBD2. In germline, CDR1 is SEHNR, CDR2 FQNEAQ (reference sequence). The CDR3 covers 14 residues. V was clipped by 1 base and J by 5 bases; unmatched bases: 0. The CDR3 coding sequence is TGTGCCAGCAGCTTAGGGACTAGCGACAATGAGCAGTTCTTC. Protein: CASSLGTSDNEQFF.

The chain is built from TRBV4-1 and TRBJ1-3; D call uncertain. V dropped 1 base and J dropped 0 bases, with 10 bases sitting between them. The CDR3 covers 16 residues. Germline CDR1 is MGHRA and CDR2 is YSYEKL. CDR3 nucleotides: TGCGCCAGCAGCCAAGGGTCTACCCACTCTGGAAACACCATATATTTT. This codes for CASSQGSTHSGNTIYF.

This chain links TRBV2 with TRBJ2-5; D not certain. There are 11 residues in the CDR3. The ends were cut back, 7 bases at V and 2 bases at J, with 5 bases in the middle. CDR1 is SNHLY, CDR2 FYNNEI, per germline. DNA for the CDR3: TGTGCCAGCATGTATCAAGAGACCCAGTACTTC. Protein: CASMYQETQYF.

This clone was seen a single time. The chain is built from TRBV15 and TRBJ1-1; tentatively, D is TRBD1 (5 bases). V was clipped by 4 bases and J by 2 bases, with 8 bases between them. Per the germline V gene, CDR1 is LNHNV and CDR2 is YYDKDF (reference sequence). The CDR3 is 13 amino acids. CDR3 coding DNA: TGTGCCACCAGCATGGGGGGAAACACTGAAGCTTTCTTT. It yields the protein CATSMGGNTEAFF.

The gene calls are TRBV5-1 and TRBJ2-4; TRBD2 is a possible D gene (6 bases). V lost 0 bases and J lost 7, with 14 bases in between. The CDR3 spans 15 residues. Germline values: CDR1 SGHRS, CDR2 YFSETQ. The CDR3 loop is CASSLGDSGFNIQYF. The DNA of the CDR3 is TGCGCCAGCAGCTTGGGGGACTCAGGGTTTAACATTCAGTACTTC.

The rearrangement uses TRBV9 and TRBJ1-2, with 7 bases fitting TRBD1. After removal of 3 bases from V and 8 bases from J, the junction contained 7 bases not matched to a gene. The germline gives CDR1 SGDLS, CDR2 YYNGEE. This CDR3 has 13 amino acids. The CDR3 here is CASSEGQKYGYTF. The DNA of the CDR3 is TGTGCCAGCAGCGAGGGACAGAAGTACGGCTACACCTTC.

The chain is built from TRBV12-3 or TRBV12-4 and TRBJ2-5; D remains unclear. This CDR3 has 13 amino acids. Trimming shortened V by 5 bases and J by 2 bases, and 9 bases separated the two germline ends. This CDR3 reads CASSAAVQETQYF. The CDR3 DNA follows: TGTGCCAGCAGTGCGGCAGTTCAAGAGACCCAGTACTTC.

The chain combines TRBV5-8 with TRBJ2-7; TRBD1 matches at 7 bases. After removal of 4 bases from V and 2 bases from J, the junction contained 15 bases not matched to a gene. Germline lookup yields CDR1 SGHTS and CDR2 YDEGEE. This CDR3 has 17 residues. CDR3 protein: CASSQGQLRTRAYEQYF. The DNA for the CDR3 is TGTGCCAGCAGCCAGGGACAGCTGCGGACCCGCGCCTACGAGCAGTACTTC.

V usage is TRBV10-2 and J usage is TRBJ2-7; 9 bases agree with TRBD1. The V gene end was trimmed by 2 bases and the J gene end by 2 bases; junction bases not matched to a gene: 1. The CDR3 has 14 residues. From germline, CDR1 is WSHSY and CDR2 SAAADI. The CDR3 DNA sequence: TGCGCCAGCAGTGAGAACAGGGGGCCCTACGAGCAGTACTTC. Translated: CASSENRGPYEQYF.

The chain has TRBV6-5 and TRBJ2-5, with 8 positions matching TRBD2. The junction had 5 bases not matched to a gene; V was cut back by 6 bases and J by 5 bases. The CDR3 is 13 amino acids. In germline, CDR1 is MNHEY, CDR2 SVGAGI. The DNA for the CDR3 is TGTGCCAGCAGGGCGGGGGGCGTGGAGACCCAGTACTTC. It encodes CASRAGGVETQYF.

In this sample, this clone turned up a few times. V and J are TRBV6-5 and TRBJ2-5, with 9 bases that match TRBD2. The ends lost 5 bases at V and 1 base at J; junction bases unmatched: 5. CDR3 length: 15 residues. Germline assignment: CDR1 MNHEY and CDR2 SVGAGI. The CDR3 spells CASSRSGGSQETQYF. The CDR3 DNA follows: TGTGCCAGCAGTCGTAGCGGGGGTTCCCAAGAGACCCAGTACTTC.

V gene TRBV7-2 combines with J gene TRBJ1-5, with a weak D call TRBD1 (6 bases). Germline V gene sequence: CDR1 SGHTA, CDR2 FQGNSA. This CDR3 spans 17 amino acids. Trimming took off 8 bases at V and 2 bases at J, with 22 bases between the two ends. The CDR3 sequence: CASGGRGGISGNQPQHF. Written as DNA, the CDR3 is TGTGCCAGCGGGGGGCGGGGGGGCATTTCGGGCAATCAGCCCCAGCATTTT.